This passage covers 8 T cell receptor beta chains from one sample sequenced in a study of shared clonotypes between healthy human individuals. The data were produced by immunoSEQ multiplex PCR, yet TCRdb's version contains in-frame clones alone and is incomplete. The table lists 2 million to 3 million clones, 80% to 95% of them singletons. The specimen was naive CD4+ T cells from PBMCs. Subset specified: CD45RA+ positively selected. These receptors came from a man aged 18 to 30 in good health. Some clones in this sample may be carry-over from other donors' samples.

The sample holds one count of this clone. The J gene is TRBJ2-7, the V gene TRBV30; D is possibly TRBD2 (6 bases). The CDR3 runs 15 residues. V was trimmed by 2 bases and J by 3 bases, leaving 17 bases between them. CDR1 and CDR2 from the germline V gene are GTSNPN and SVGIG (reference sequence). In nucleotides, the CDR3 is TGTGCCTGGAGTCCCGCGAAGCGGGCCCACTACGAGCAGTACTTC. Its translation: CAWSPAKRAHYEQYF.

V and J are TRBV5-5 and TRBJ1-2, with D unresolved. V was pared by 0 bases and J by 4 bases, with 10 bases between. The CDR3 is 14 amino acids. CDR1 is SGHKS and CDR2 is YYEKEE in the germline V gene (reference sequence). DNA of the CDR3: TGTGCCAGCAGCTTGGAAGGCCTGTCCTATGGCTACACCTTC. Protein product: CASSLEGLSYGYTF.

This chain uses TRBV18 with TRBJ1-3; D not resolved. The CDR3 totals 16 residues. Trimming removed 3 bases from V and 4 bases from J, with 16 bases in between. Germline CDR1 reads KGHSH; CDR2 reads LQKENI. Here the CDR3 DNA reads TGTGCCAGCTCACCGGGCCGGGTGGATGGAGGAAACACCATATATTTT. It yields the protein CASSPGRVDGGNTIYF.

The chain is built from TRBV6-5 and TRBJ2-7, with 7 bases fitting TRBD1. V lost 8 bases, J lost 0 bases, and 4 bases stayed unmatched. CDR3 length: 13 residues. From germline, CDR1 is MNHEY and CDR2 SVGAGI. The chain's CDR3 is CASGTVSSYEQYF. The CDR3 nucleotides are TGTGCCAGCGGGACAGTAAGCTCCTACGAGCAGTACTTC.

The rearrangement uses TRBV10-2 and TRBJ1-5; maybe TRBD1 (5 bases). This CDR3 region has 17 residues. V was cut by 0 bases and J by 2 bases, with 14 bases left in between. Germline CDR1 WSHSY, CDR2 SAAADI. The CDR3 DNA reads as TGCGCCAGCAGTGAGTCGGGAAGGGGCAGGGGCAATCAGCCCCAGCATTTT. Amino acids: CASSESGRGRGNQPQHF.

In regard to this clone: The same CDR3 arises from other DNA sequences in this sample as well. The gene calls are TRBV7-2 and TRBJ1-5, with 7 bases lining up with TRBD1. This CDR3 is 13 amino acids long. The germline V gene has CDR1 SGHTA and CDR2 FQGNSA. The V segment lost 4 bases and the J segment 5 bases; nucleotides outside the gene matches: 2. CDR3 in amino acids: CASSSQGDQPQHF. CDR3 in DNA: TGTGCCAGCAGCTCGCAGGGGGATCAGCCCCAGCATTTT. The full variable domain, completed using reference TRBV7-2 and TRBJ1-5, is GAGVSQSPSNKVTEKGKDVELRCDPISGHTALYWYRQSLGQGLEFLIYFQGNSAPDKSGLPSDRFSAERTGGSVSTLTIQRTQQEDSAVYLCASSSQGDQPQHFGDGTRLSIL.

V is TRBV19 and J is TRBJ1-4; D is undetermined. The germline V and J ends were trimmed by 2 bases and 4 bases, with 8 bases remaining between them. This CDR3 spans 14 amino acids. Germline assignment: CDR1 LNHDA and CDR2 SQIVND (reference sequence). The CDR3 here is CASSILRGNEKLFF. In nucleotides, the CDR3 is TGTGCCAGTAGTATACTACGGGGTAATGAAAAACTGTTTTTT.

This clone was seen a single time. V usage is TRBV18 and J usage is TRBJ2-3; no firm D call. The V end was cut by 2 bases, the J end by 0 bases, with 12 bases between. Germline V gene lookup returns CDR1 KGHSH and CDR2 LQKENI. This CDR3 comprises 16 residues. The CDR3 loop reads CASSPGQTTSTDTQYF. DNA of the CDR3: TGTGCCAGCTCACCAGGGCAGACCACTAGCACAGATACGCAGTATTTT.